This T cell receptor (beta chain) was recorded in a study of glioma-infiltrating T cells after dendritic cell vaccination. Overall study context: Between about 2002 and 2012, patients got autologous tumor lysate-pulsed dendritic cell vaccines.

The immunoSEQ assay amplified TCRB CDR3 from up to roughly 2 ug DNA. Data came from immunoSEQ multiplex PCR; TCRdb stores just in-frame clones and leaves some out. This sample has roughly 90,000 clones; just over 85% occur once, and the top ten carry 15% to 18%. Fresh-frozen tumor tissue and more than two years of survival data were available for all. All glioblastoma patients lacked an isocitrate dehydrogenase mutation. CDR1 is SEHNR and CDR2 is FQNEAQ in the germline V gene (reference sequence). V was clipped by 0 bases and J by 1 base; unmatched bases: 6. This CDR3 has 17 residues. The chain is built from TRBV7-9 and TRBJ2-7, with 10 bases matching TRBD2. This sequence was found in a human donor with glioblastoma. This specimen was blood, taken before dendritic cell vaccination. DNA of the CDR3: TGTGCCAGCAGCTTAGCTCGGGTAGCGGGGGGATCCTACGAGCAGTACTTC. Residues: CASSLARVAGGSYEQYF.